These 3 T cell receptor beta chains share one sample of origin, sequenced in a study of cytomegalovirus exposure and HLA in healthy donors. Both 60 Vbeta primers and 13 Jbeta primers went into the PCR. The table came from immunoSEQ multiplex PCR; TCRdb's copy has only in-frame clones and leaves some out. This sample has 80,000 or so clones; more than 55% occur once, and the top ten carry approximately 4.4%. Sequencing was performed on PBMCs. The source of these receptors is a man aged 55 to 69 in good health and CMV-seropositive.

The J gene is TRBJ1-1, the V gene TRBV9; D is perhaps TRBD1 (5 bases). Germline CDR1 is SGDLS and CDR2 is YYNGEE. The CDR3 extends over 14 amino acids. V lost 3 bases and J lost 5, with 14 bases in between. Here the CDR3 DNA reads TGTGCCAGCAGCGGGGGGGGAGGGGCAACTGAAGCTTTCTTT. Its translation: CASSGGGGATEAFF.

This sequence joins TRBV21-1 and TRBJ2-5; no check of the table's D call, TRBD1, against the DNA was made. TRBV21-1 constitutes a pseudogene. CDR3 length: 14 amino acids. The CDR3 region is CASSKGGGEETQYF. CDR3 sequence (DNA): TGTGCCAGCAGCAAAGGAGGGGGAGAGGAGACCCAGTACTTC.

The CDR3 DNA is TGTGCCAGCAGCCCTCGAACTAATGAAAAACTGTTTTTT. This translates into CASSPRTNEKLFF. The chain joins TRBV28 to TRBJ1-4; D not resolved. Germline values: CDR1 MDHEN, CDR2 SYDVKM. The CDR3 covers 13 residues. V gave up 6 bases and J gave up 1 base, with 6 bases separating them.